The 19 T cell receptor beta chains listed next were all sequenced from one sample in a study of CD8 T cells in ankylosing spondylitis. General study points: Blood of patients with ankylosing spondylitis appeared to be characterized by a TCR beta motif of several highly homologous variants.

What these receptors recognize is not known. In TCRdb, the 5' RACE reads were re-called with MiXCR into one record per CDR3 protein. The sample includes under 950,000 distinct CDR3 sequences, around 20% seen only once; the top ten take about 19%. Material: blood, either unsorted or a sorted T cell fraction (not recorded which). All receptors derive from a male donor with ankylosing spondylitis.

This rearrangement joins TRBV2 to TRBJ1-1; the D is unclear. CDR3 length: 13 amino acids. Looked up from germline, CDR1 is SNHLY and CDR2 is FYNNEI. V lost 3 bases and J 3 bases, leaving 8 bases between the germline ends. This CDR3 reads CASSEERDTEAFF. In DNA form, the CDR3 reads TGTGCCAGCAGTGAGGAAAGGGACACTGAAGCTTTCTTT. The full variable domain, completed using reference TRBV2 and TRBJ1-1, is EPEVTQTPSHQVTQMGQEVILRCVPISNHLYFYWYRQILGQKVEFLVSFYNNEISEKSEIFDDQFSVERPDGSNFTLKIRSTKLEDSAMYFCASSEERDTEAFFGQGTRLTVV.

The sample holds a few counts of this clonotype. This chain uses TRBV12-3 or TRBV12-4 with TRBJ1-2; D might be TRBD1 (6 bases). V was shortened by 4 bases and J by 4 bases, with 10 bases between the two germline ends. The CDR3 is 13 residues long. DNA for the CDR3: TGTGCCAGCAGTTCCCGACAGGTCTATGGCTACACCTTC. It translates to CASSSRQVYGYTF.

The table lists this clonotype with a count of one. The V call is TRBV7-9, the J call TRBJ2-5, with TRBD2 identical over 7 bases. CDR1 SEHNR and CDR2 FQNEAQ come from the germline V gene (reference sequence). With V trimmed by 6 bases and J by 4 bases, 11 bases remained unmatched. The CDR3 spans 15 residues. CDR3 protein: CASSSKRGGTETQYF. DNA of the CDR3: TGTGCCAGCAGTTCAAAAAGGGGAGGGACAGAGACCCAGTACTTC. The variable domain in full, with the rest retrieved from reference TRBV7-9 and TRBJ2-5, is DTGVSQNPRHKITKRGQNVTFRCDPISEHNRLYWYRQTLGQGPEFLTYFQNEAQLEKSRLLSDRFSAERPKGSFSTLEIQRTEQGDSAMYLCASSSKRGGTETQYFGPGTRLLVL.

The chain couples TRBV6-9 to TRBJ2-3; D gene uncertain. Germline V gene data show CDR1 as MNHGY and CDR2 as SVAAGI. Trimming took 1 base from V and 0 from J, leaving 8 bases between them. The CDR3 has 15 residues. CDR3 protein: CASSYWKGSTDTQYF. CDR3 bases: TGTGCCAGCAGTTATTGGAAGGGTAGCACAGATACGCAGTATTTT.

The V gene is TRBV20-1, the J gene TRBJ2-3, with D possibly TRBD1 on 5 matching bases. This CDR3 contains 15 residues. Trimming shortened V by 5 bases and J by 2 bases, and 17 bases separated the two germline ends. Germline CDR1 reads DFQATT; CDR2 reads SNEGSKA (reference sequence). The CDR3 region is CSAGRLDTDTDTQYF. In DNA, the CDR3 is TGCAGTGCTGGGCGGCTGGACACGGACACAGATACGCAGTATTTT.

CDR3 in amino acids: CATSRVGGVGFF. CDR3 coding DNA: TGTGCCACCAGCAGAGTCGGGGGAGTCGGTTTCTTT. V usage is TRBV15 and J usage is TRBJ1-1, with D tentatively TRBD1 (5 bases). V was pared by 1 base and J by 13 bases, with 13 bases between. The CDR3 loop spans 12 amino acids. From germline, CDR1 is LNHNV and CDR2 YYDKDF (reference sequence).

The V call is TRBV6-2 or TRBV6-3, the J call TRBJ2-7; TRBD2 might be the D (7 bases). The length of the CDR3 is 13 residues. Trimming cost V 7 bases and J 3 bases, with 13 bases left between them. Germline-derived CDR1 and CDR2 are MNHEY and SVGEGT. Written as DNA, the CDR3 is TGTGCCAGCACCCCGCGGGGGCTCTACGAGCAGTACTTC. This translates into CASTPRGLYEQYF.

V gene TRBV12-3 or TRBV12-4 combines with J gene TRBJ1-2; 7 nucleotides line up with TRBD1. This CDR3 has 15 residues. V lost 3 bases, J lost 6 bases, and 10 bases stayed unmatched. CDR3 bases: TGTGCCAGCAGTTTCCCCGGACAGGTGAACGATGGCTACACCTTC. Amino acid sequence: CASSFPGQVNDGYTF.

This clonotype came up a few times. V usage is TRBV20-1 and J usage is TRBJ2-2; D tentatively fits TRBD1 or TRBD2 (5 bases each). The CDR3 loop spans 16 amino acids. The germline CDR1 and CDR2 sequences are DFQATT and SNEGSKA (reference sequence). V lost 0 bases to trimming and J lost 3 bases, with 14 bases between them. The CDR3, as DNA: TGCAGTGCTAGAGATTCTGGGGGAGACTACACCGGGGAGCTGTTTTTT. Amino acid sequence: CSARDSGGDYTGELFF.

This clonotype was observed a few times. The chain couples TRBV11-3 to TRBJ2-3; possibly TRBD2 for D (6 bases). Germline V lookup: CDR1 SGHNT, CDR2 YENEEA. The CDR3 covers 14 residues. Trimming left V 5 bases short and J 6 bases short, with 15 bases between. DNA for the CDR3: TGTGCCAGCAGCCAGAGGACTAAGGATGATACGCAGTATTTT. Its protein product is CASSQRTKDDTQYF.

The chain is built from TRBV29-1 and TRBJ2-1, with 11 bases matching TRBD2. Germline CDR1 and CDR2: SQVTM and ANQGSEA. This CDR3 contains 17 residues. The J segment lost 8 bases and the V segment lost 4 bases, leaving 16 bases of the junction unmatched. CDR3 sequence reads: CSVAVAGGRRSTDEQFF. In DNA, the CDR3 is TGCAGCGTTGCGGTAGCGGGAGGGCGAAGGAGCACGGATGAGCAGTTCTTC.

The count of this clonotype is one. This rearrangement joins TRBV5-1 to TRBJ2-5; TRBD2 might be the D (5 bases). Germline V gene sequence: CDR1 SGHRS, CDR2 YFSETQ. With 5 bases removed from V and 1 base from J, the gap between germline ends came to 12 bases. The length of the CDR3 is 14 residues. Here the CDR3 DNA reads TGCGCCAGCAGTATCGGCGAGGGCCAAGAGACCCAGTACTTC. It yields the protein CASSIGEGQETQYF.

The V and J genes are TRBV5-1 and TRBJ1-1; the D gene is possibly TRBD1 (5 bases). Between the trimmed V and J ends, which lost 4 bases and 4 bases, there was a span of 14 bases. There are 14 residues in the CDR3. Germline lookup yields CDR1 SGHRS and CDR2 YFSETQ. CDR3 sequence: CASSQVAGPTEAFF. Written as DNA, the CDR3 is TGCGCCAGCAGCCAGGTGGCAGGGCCCACTGAAGCTTTCTTT. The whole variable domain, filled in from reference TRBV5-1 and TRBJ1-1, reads KAGVTQTPRYLIKTRGQQVTLSCSPISGHRSVSWYQQTPGQGLQFLFEYFSETQRNKGNFPGRFSGRQFSNSRSEMNVSTLELGDSALYLCASSQVAGPTEAFFGQGTRLTVV.

The CDR3 nucleotides read TGTGCCAGCAGACAGGACTTTCAGTACAATGAGCAGTTCTTC. Its translation is CASRQDFQYNEQFF. This chain joins TRBV27 and TRBJ2-1; D may correspond to TRBD1 or TRBD2 (5 bases each). CDR1 is MNHEY and CDR2 is SMNVEV in the germline V gene (reference sequence). The CDR3 covers 14 residues. Deletions cut 6 bases from V and 4 bases from J, with 13 bases between.

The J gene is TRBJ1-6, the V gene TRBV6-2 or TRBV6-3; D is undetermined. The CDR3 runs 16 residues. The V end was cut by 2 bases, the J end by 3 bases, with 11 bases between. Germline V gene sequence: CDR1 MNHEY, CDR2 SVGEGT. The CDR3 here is CASSYVSGDYNSPLHF. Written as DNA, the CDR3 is TGTGCCAGCAGTTACGTCTCGGGAGACTATAATTCACCCCTCCACTTT.

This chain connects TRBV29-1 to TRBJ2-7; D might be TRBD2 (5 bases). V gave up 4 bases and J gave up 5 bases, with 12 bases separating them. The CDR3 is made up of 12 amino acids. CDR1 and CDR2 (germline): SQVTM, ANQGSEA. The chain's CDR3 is CSVVPGVNEQYF. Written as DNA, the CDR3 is TGCAGCGTTGTCCCCGGGGTGAACGAGCAGTACTTC.

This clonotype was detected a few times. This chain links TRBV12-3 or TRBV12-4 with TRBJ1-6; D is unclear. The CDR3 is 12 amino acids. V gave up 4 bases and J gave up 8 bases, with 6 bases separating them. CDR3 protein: CASSSSDSPLHF. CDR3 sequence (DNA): TGTGCCAGCAGTTCGTCAGATTCACCCCTCCACTTT.

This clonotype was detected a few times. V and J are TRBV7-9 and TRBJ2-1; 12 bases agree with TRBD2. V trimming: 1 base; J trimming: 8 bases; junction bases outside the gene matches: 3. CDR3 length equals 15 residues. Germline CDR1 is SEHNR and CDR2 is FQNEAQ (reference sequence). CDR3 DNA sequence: TGTGCCAGCAGCTTAGGACTAGCGGGAGACCATGAGCAGTTCTTC. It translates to CASSLGLAGDHEQFF.

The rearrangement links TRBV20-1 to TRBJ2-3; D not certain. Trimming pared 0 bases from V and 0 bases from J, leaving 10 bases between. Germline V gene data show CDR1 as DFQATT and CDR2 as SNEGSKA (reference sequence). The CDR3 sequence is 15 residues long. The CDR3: CSARDMFRSTDTQYF. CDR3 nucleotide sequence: TGCAGTGCTAGAGATATGTTTCGCAGCACAGATACGCAGTATTTT.